These 22 T cell receptor beta chains share one sample of origin, sequenced in a study of Tregs in tolerant kidney transplant recipients. Generated by immunoSEQ multiplex PCR, the TCRdb table keeps only in-frame clones and is missing some. In the table there are some 66,000 clones, approximately 92% of which are singletons. The sample consisted of CD8+ T cells from blood, taken before the transplant. These TCRs come from a human donor who received a combined kidney and bone marrow transplant.

This chain links TRBV5-1 with TRBJ2-1, with D possibly matching TRBD2 (6 bases). This CDR3 is 14 amino acids long. V lost 0 bases to trimming and J lost 10 bases, with 14 bases between them. Germline CDR1 is SGHRS and CDR2 is YFSETQ. CDR3: CASSLGGGLGEQFF. CDR3 in DNA: TGCGCCAGCAGCTTGGGAGGAGGGCTGGGGGAGCAGTTCTTC.

CDR3 bases: TGTGCCAGCAGCTCCGGGGAGCTGGATGAAAAACTGTTTTTT. It translates to CASSSGELDEKLFF. The chain combines TRBV7-9 with TRBJ1-4, with D unresolved. The V gene lost 4 bases and the J gene lost 6 bases, with 12 bases spanning the gap. Germline values: CDR1 SEHNR, CDR2 FQNEAQ (reference sequence). The CDR3 loop spans 14 amino acids.

The V call is TRBV9, the J call TRBJ1-3; D not resolved. The CDR3 has 16 residues. Germline lookup yields CDR1 SGDLS and CDR2 YYNGEE. V dropped 4 bases and J dropped 3 bases, with 17 bases sitting between them. The CDR3 here is CASSLWASGSGNTIYF. For the CDR3, the DNA is TGTGCCAGCAGCCTTTGGGCCAGTGGCAGTGGAAACACCATATATTTT.

V and J are TRBV15 and TRBJ1-5; D is unclear. The CDR3 covers 15 residues. The germline CDR1 and CDR2 sequences are LNHNV and YYDKDF (reference sequence). Trimming shortened V by 1 base and J by 0 bases, and 7 bases separated the two germline ends. CDR3 in amino acids: CATSRGEVSNQPQHF. As DNA, the CDR3 is TGTGCCACCAGCAGAGGTGAGGTTAGCAATCAGCCCCAGCATTTT.

The J gene is TRBJ1-4, the V gene TRBV7-9; D unresolved. Germline V gives CDR1 SEHNR, CDR2 FQNEAQ (reference sequence). The CDR3 covers 12 residues. V was clipped by 6 bases and J by 11 bases, with 13 bases between them. Here the CDR3 DNA reads TGTGCCAGCAGAGAGAAAGACGGGAAACTGTTTTTT. Its translation: CASREKDGKLFF.

This clone appeared once. The chain employs TRBV27 and TRBJ2-1, with 10 bases identical to TRBD2. CDR3 length equals 14 residues. The trim removed 5 bases at V and 10 bases at J, leaving 8 bases unmatched. The germline V gene has CDR1 MNHEY and CDR2 SMNVEV (reference sequence). CDR3 sequence (DNA): TGTGCCAGCAGTCCGCTAGCGGGAGAAGACGAGCAGTTCTTC. This gives the protein CASSPLAGEDEQFF.

This chain connects TRBV19 to TRBJ2-5, with D tentatively TRBD2 (6 bases). This CDR3 spans 16 amino acids. V was pared by 7 bases and J by 5 bases, with 23 bases between. Germline loops: CDR1 LNHDA, CDR2 SQIVND (reference sequence). The CDR3, as DNA: TGTGCCAGTACACCCTCAGGAAGGAGGGCCTTGGAGACCCAGTACTTC. Encoded protein: CASTPSGRRALETQYF.

Only one count was recorded for this clone. The chain carries TRBV7-8 and TRBJ1-5, with D possibly TRBD1 on 5 matching bases. The CDR3 spans 15 residues. The ends were cut back, 5 bases at V and 4 bases at J, with 15 bases in the middle. The germline gives CDR1 SGHVS, CDR2 FQNEAQ. The DNA of the CDR3 is TGTGCCAGCAGCCGCCAAGTGGGGGGGAATCAGCCCCAGCATTTT. It codes for CASSRQVGGNQPQHF.

The chain employs TRBV27 and TRBJ2-2; D is perhaps TRBD1 (5 bases). CDR1 MNHEY and CDR2 SMNVEV come from the germline V gene (reference sequence). This CDR3 contains 14 residues. The V end lost 5 bases, the J end lost 6 bases, and 13 bases lay between the germline ends. The CDR3 is CASSGAVGAGELFF. As DNA, the CDR3 is TGTGCCAGCAGTGGGGCCGTGGGCGCCGGGGAGCTGTTTTTT.

This sequence joins TRBV7-6 and TRBJ2-3; TRBD2 is a possible D gene (5 bases). Germline V gene lookup returns CDR1 SGHVS and CDR2 FNYEAQ. CDR3 size: 16 residues. The V gene lost 5 bases and the J gene lost 2 bases, with 17 bases spanning the gap. In nucleotides, the CDR3 is TGTGCCAGCAGCAGTCCGAGCGGTCTTAACACAGATACGCAGTATTTT. Residues: CASSSPSGLNTDTQYF.

The chain couples TRBV7-9 to TRBJ2-7, with D unresolved. V was cut by 5 bases and J by 4 bases, with 9 bases left in between. Germline V lookup: CDR1 SEHNR, CDR2 FQNEAQ (reference sequence). The CDR3 spans 12 residues. The CDR3 bases are TGTGCCAGCAGCCCGGGTTTGTACGAGCAGTACTTC. Its translation is CASSPGLYEQYF. Drawing the rest from reference TRBV7-9 and TRBJ2-7, the complete variable domain is DTGVSQNPRHKITKRGQNVTFRCDPISEHNRLYWYRQTLGQGPEFLTYFQNEAQLEKSRLLSDRFSAERPKGSFSTLEIQRTEQGDSAMYLCASSPGLYEQYFGPGTRLTVT.

The genes are TRBV19 and TRBJ2-1, with no clear D. Germline CDR1 is LNHDA and CDR2 is SQIVND (reference sequence). V lost 5 bases and J 7 bases, leaving 12 bases between the germline ends. The CDR3 contains 13 residues. The CDR3 DNA sequence: TGTGCCAGTAGTCTGCTTTCCGCGAATGAGCAGTTCTTC. Its protein product is CASSLLSANEQFF.

For this clone: An end of the junction differs from the germline gene, which may be a read error. The identical CDR3 is also encoded by other nucleotide sequences in the sample. The chain combines TRBV19 with TRBJ1-6; no definite D call. CDR1 and CDR2 from the germline V gene are LNHDA and SQIVND (reference sequence). The CDR3 covers 13 residues. The CDR3 spells CASSPQNNSPLHF. Here the CDR3 DNA reads TGTGCCAGTAGTCCACAGAACAATTCCCCCCTCCACTTT.

V gene TRBV28 combines with J gene TRBJ2-5, with 13 bases lining up with TRBD2. Germline trimming cut 3 bases from V and 2 bases from J; bases unmatched to any gene: 3. The CDR3 loop spans 16 amino acids. Germline CDR1 MDHEN, CDR2 SYDVKM. The CDR3 here is CASSLGLAGRQETQYF. DNA of the CDR3: TGTGCCAGCAGTTTGGGACTAGCGGGAAGACAAGAGACCCAGTACTTC.

The chain employs TRBV9 and TRBJ2-7; 11 bases map to TRBD2. The CDR3 runs 15 residues. Germline V gene sequence: CDR1 SGDLS, CDR2 YYNGEE. Germline trimming cut 4 bases from V and 7 bases from J; bases unmatched to any gene: 10. CDR3: CASSFSGRADGEQYF. The DNA for the CDR3 is TGTGCCAGCAGCTTTAGCGGGAGGGCCGATGGGGAGCAGTACTTC.

This clone came up a few times. The chain uses TRBV19 and TRBJ2-1; possible D gene TRBD2, 6 bases. V was clipped by 5 bases and J by 0 bases, with 8 bases between them. The CDR3 extends over 14 amino acids. The germline gives CDR1 LNHDA, CDR2 SQIVND (reference sequence). The CDR3 loop is CASSGGNSYNEQFF. The CDR3 DNA reads as TGTGCCAGTAGTGGAGGGAACTCCTACAATGAGCAGTTCTTC.

The chain is built from TRBV30 and TRBJ2-3, with 12 bases fitting TRBD2. V lost 2 bases, J lost 2 bases, and 2 bases stayed unmatched. The CDR3 has 15 amino acids. In germline, CDR1 is GTSNPN, CDR2 SVGIG (reference sequence). The CDR3 DNA sequence: TGTGCCTGGAGTCGACTAGCGGGGGCCACAGATACGCAGTATTTT. Translation: CAWSRLAGATDTQYF.

The CDR3 nucleotides read TGTGCCAGTAGTACGAACCCGGGTTTCACTGAAGCTTTCTTT. As protein: CASSTNPGFTEAFF. The chain couples TRBV19 to TRBJ1-1; D gene uncertain. The CDR3 sequence is 14 residues long. The germline V gene has CDR1 LNHDA and CDR2 SQIVND (reference sequence). V lost 4 bases and J lost 4, with 13 bases in between.

This chain links TRBV4-1 with TRBJ2-5; 8 bases line up with TRBD2. The DNA end lines up better with TRBJ2-7; the J call may be wrong. Germline CDR1 is MGHRA and CDR2 is YSYEKL. The CDR3 is made up of 16 amino acids. The CDR3 is CASSQDPTSVSYEQYF. The CDR3 DNA is TGCGCCAGCAGCCAAGATCCGACTAGCGTCTCCTACGAGCAGTACTTC.

The chain couples TRBV7-3 to TRBJ2-2; D is ambiguous. V shed 5 bases and J shed 2 bases, with 6 bases lying between them. The CDR3 sequence is 13 residues long. The germline V gene encodes CDR1 SGHTA and CDR2 FQGTGA. CDR3 protein: CASSRSNTGELFF. DNA of the CDR3: TGTGCCAGCAGCCGGTCCAACACCGGGGAGCTGTTTTTT.

The chain couples TRBV11-3 to TRBJ2-3; D remains ambiguous. This CDR3 spans 16 amino acids. Germline CDR1 is SGHNT and CDR2 is YENEEA. Trimming took off 5 bases at V and 5 bases at J, with 20 bases between the two ends. The DNA of the CDR3 is TGTGCCAGCAGCGCCCGACTGAGCCGATTCGGAGATACGCAGTATTTT. Its protein is CASSARLSRFGDTQYF.

V is TRBV7-9 and J is TRBJ2-5; D not certain. CDR3 length equals 13 residues. V lost 5 bases and J lost 5, with 12 bases in between. CDR1 and CDR2 from the germline V gene are SEHNR and FQNEAQ (reference sequence). This chain's CDR3 is CASSLEDMETQYF. The DNA for the CDR3 is TGTGCCAGCAGCCTTGAGGATATGGAGACCCAGTACTTC.